This TCR beta chain was recovered during a study of shared clonotypes between healthy human individuals. Study outcomes and limitations: Only blood samples were collected, and tissue repertoires likely differ. Approximately 5.4% of naive CD4 clonotypes were common to several donors.

Assay used: immunoSEQ multiplex PCR; TCRdb lists only in-frame clones, some missing. The sample carries nearly 600,000 clones, about 95% recorded once. Naive CD8 cells lacked CD45RO and underwent positive selection for CCR7, leaving out terminally differentiated effector memory CD45RA+ cells. Adults of Caucasian background living in Nashville, Tennessee made up all donors. The CDR3 sequence is 15 residues long. The V segment lost 5 bases and the J segment 7 bases; nucleotides outside the gene matches: 8. From germline, CDR1 is MNHEY and CDR2 SVGAGI. Regarding this clone: What it recognizes is unknown.

The sequenced sample was naive CD8+ T cells sorted from blood. The chain employs TRBV6-5 and TRBJ2-1; 10 bases fit TRBD2. The sequence was collected from a woman aged 25-40 years in good health. The DNA of the CDR3 is TGTGCCAGCAGTACCTCGGGACTAGCGTCTAATGAGCAGTTCTTC. This sequence encodes CASSTSGLASNEQFF.